The T cell receptor (beta chain) described here comes from a study of T cell changes during pregnancy in multiple sclerosis. Germline assignment: CDR1 KGHSH and CDR2 LQKENI. Deletions cut 6 bases from V and 3 bases from J, with 11 bases between. The CDR3 contains 13 residues. Clones were read by immunoSEQ multiplex PCR, and TCRdb kept only the in-frame ones, dropping some. Found here are about 57,000 clones, roughly nine tenths of them singletons; the top ten hold about 0.41%. The clonotype was recovered from a female donor with multiple sclerosis, enrolled in a pregnancy study. The V call is TRBV18, the J call TRBJ2-5; tentatively, D is TRBD1 (5 bases). The input for sequencing was CD4+ T cells from peripheral blood mononuclear cells, taken in the third trimester of pregnancy. The CDR3, as DNA: TGTGCCAGCTCGACATCCAGGGAAGAGACCCAGTACTTC. Translating gives CASSTSREETQYF. Together with reference TRBV18 and TRBJ2-5, the CDR3 gives the full variable domain: NAGVMQNPRHLVRRRGQEARLRCSPMKGHSHVYWYRQLPEEGLKFMVYLQKENIIDESGMPKERFSAEFPKEGPSILRIQQVVRGDSAAYFCASSTSREETQYFGPGTRLLVL.